This TCR beta chain is drawn from a study of cytomegalovirus exposure and HLA in healthy donors. As to this clone: Its specificity is not known.

The donors were part of the approximately 130-subject validation cohort, which stood apart from the roughly 700-subject first cohort. Method: immunoSEQ multiplex PCR; TCRdb's copy keeps in-frame clones and lacks some. The sample carries more than 95,000 clones, 85% to 95% recorded once. Findings and caveats of the study: In vitro testing confirmed a few CMV-associated chains as specific for CMV antigens. The study listed approximately 160 cytomegalovirus-associated TCR beta chains.

Sequencing input: PBMCs. The sequence was obtained from a woman between 18 and 29 years old in good health and CMV-seronegative.

The CDR3 is CASSEGQRAYGEQFF. DNA for the CDR3: TGTGCCAGCAGTGAAGGGCAGAGGGCTTACGGTGAGCAGTTCTTC. V usage is TRBV2 and J usage is TRBJ2-1; TRBD2 might be the D (5 bases). With 1 base removed from V and 9 bases from J, the gap between germline ends came to 16 bases. Germline V CDR1 and CDR2: SNHLY, FYNNEI. This CDR3 region has 15 residues.